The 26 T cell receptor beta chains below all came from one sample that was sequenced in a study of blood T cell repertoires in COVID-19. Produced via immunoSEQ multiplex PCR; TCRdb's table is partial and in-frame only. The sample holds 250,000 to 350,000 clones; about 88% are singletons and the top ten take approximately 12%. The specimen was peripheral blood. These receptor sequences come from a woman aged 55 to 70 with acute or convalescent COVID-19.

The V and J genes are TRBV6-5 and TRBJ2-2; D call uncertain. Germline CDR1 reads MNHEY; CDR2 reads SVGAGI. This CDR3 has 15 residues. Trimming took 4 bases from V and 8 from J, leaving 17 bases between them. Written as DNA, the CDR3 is TGTGCCAGCAGTTTTCGCTTAGTGGCTAGAGGGGAGCTGTTTTTT. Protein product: CASSFRLVARGELFF.

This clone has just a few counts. CDR3 DNA: TGTGCCAGCTCACCTTCCAGCGGGGCCAATGAGCAGTTCTTC. This encodes CASSPSSGANEQFF. The chain joins TRBV18 to TRBJ2-1; 7 nucleotides line up with TRBD2. V lost 3 bases and J lost 6; bases outside the gene matches: 5. The germline V gene has CDR1 KGHSH and CDR2 LQKENI. CDR3 length: 14 amino acids.

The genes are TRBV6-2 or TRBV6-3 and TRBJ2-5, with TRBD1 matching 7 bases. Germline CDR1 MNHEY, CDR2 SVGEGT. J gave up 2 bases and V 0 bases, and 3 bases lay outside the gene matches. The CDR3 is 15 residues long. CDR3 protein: CASSYSRTGQETQYF. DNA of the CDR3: TGTGCCAGCAGTTACTCCCGGACAGGACAAGAGACCCAGTACTTC.

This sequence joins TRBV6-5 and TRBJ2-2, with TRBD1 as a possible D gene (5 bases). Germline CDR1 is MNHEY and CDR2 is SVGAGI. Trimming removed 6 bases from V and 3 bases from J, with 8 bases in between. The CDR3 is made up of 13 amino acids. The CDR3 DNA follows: TGTGCCAGCAGGACAGCGCACACCGGGGAGCTGTTTTTT. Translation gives CASRTAHTGELFF.

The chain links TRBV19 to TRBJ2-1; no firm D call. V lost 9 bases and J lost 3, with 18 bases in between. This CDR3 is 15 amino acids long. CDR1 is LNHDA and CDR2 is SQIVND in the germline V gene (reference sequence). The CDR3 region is CASLSREPIYNEQFF. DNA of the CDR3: TGTGCCAGCTTAAGTCGAGAGCCCATCTACAATGAGCAGTTCTTC.

The CDR3 loop reads CASSPQLAGGYNEQFF. The CDR3 nucleotides read TGTGCCAGCAGCCCCCAACTAGCGGGAGGATATAATGAGCAGTTCTTC. This chain connects TRBV7-6 to TRBJ2-1; the match to TRBD2 covers 12 bases. Per germline, CDR1 SGHVS and CDR2 FNYEAQ. This CDR3 has 16 residues. V trimming: 5 bases; J trimming: 7 bases; junction bases outside the gene matches: 9.

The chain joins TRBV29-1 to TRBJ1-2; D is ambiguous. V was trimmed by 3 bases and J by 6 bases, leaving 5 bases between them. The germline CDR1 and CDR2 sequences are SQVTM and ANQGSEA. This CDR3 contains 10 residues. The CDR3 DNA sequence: TGCAGCGTTGAGGCAGATGGCTACACCTTC. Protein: CSVEADGYTF. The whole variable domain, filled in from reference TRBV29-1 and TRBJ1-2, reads SAVISQKPSRDICQRGTSLTIQCQVDSQVTMMFWYRQQPGQSLTLIATANQGSEATYESGFVIDKFPISRPNLTFSTLTVSNMSPEDSSIYLCSVEADGYTFGSGTRLTVV.

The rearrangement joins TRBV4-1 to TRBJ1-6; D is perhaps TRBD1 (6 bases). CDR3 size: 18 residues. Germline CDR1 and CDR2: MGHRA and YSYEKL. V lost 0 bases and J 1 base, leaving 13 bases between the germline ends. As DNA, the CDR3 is TGCGCCAGCAGCCAAGACCCACAGGGATCTTCCTATAATTCACCCCTCCACTTT. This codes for CASSQDPQGSSYNSPLHF.

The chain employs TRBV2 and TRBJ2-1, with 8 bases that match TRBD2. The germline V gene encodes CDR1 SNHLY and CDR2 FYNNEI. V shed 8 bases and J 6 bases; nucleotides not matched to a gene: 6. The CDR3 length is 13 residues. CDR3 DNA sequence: TGTGCCAGCGCGGGGGGCCGCGTCAATGAGCAGTTCTTC. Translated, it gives CASAGGRVNEQFF.

CDR3 amino acids: CASSLSQQGTHSYEQYF. CDR3 bases: TGTGCCAGCAGCTTGTCCCAACAGGGCACCCACTCCTACGAGCAGTACTTC. The rearrangement uses TRBV5-5 and TRBJ2-7, with D possibly being TRBD1 (6 bases). Looked up from germline, CDR1 is SGHKS and CDR2 is YYEKEE (reference sequence). The CDR3 spans 17 residues. V was shortened by 1 base and J by 0 bases, with 17 bases between the two germline ends.

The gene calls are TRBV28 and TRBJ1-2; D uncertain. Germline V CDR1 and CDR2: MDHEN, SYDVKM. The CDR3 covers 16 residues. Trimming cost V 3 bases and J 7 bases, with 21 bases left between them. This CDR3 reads CASSFPFGSGRFGYTF. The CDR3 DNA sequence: TGTGCCAGCAGTTTTCCCTTCGGGTCGGGGAGATTTGGCTACACCTTC.

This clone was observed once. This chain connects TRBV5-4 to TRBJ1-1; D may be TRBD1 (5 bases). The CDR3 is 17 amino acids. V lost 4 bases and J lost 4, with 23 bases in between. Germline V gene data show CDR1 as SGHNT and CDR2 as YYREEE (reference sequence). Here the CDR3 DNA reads TGTGCCAGCAGCCAACGACTGCTCAGGGTAGTTCGCACTGAAGCTTTCTTT. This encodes CASSQRLLRVVRTEAFF.

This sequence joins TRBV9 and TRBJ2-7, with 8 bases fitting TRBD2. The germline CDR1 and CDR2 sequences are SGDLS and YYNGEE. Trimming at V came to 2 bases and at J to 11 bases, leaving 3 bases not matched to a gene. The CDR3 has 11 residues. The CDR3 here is CASSVEAGEYF. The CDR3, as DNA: TGTGCCAGCAGCGTGGAAGCGGGGGAGTACTTC.

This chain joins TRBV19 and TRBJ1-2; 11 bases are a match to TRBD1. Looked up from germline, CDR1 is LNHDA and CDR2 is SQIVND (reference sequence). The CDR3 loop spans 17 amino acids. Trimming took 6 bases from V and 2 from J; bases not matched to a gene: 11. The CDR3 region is CASRDPGQGVGNYGYTF. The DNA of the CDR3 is TGTGCCAGTAGAGATCCGGGACAGGGGGTCGGGAACTATGGCTACACCTTC.

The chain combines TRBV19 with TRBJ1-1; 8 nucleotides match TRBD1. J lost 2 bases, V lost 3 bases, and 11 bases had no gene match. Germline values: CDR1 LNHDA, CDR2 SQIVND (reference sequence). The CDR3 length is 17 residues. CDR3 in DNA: TGTGCCAGTAGTATTAAGAGGACAGGGTTTTTTAACACTGAAGCTTTCTTT. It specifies CASSIKRTGFFNTEAFF.

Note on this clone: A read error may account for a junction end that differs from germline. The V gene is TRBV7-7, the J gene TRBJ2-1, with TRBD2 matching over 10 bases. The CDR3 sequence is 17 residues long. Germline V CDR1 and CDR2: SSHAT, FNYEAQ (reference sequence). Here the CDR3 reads CASSLSPAGGRHNEQFF. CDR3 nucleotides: TGTGCTAGCAGCTTAAGTCCAGCGGGAGGGCGGCACAATGAGCAGTTCTTC. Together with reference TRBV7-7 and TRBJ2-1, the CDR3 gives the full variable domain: GAGVSQSPRYKVTKRGQDVTLRCDPISSHATLYWYQQALGQGPEFLTYFNYEAQPDKSGLPSDRFSAERPEGSISTLTIQRTEQRDSAMYRCASSLSPAGGRHNEQFFGPGTRLTVL.

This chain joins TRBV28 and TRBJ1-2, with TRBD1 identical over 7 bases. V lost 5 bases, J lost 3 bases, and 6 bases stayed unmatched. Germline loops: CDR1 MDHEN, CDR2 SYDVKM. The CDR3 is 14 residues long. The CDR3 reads CASSTTGRDYGYTF. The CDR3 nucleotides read TGTGCCAGCAGTACGACAGGGCGGGACTATGGCTACACCTTC.

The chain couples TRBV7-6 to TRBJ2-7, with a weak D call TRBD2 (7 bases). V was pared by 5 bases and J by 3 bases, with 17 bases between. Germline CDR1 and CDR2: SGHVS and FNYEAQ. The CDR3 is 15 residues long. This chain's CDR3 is CASSPEGGIIYEQYF. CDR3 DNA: TGTGCCAGCAGCCCCGAGGGGGGGATTATCTACGAGCAGTACTTC.

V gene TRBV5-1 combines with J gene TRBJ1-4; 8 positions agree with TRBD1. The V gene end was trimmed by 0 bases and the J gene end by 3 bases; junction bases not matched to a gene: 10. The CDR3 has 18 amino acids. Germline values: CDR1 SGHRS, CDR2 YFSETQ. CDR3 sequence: CASSLGGQGAPSNEKLFF. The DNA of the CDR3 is TGCGCCAGCAGCTTGGGAGGTCAGGGGGCTCCCTCTAATGAAAAACTGTTTTTT.

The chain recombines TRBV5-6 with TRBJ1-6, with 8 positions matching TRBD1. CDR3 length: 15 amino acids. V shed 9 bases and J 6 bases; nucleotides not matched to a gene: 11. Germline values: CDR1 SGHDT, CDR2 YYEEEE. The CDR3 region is CATGPRTGLNSPLHF. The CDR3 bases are TGTGCCACAGGGCCCCGGACAGGGCTTAATTCACCCCTCCACTTT.

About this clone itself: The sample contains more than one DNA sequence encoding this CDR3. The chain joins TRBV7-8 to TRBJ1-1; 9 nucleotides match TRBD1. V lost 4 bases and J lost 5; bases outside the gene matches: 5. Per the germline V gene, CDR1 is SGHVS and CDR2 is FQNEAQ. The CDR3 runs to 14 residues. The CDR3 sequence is CASSWDRAGTEAFF. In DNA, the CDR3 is TGTGCCAGCAGCTGGGACAGGGCAGGGACTGAAGCTTTCTTT.

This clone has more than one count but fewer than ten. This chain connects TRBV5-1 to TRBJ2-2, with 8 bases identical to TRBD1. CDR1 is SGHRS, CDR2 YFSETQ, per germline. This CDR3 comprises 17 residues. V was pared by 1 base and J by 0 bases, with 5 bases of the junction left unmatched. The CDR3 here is CASSLSPDRANTGELFF. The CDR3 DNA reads TGCGCCAGCAGCTTGTCCCCGGACAGGGCGAACACCGGGGAGCTGTTTTTT.

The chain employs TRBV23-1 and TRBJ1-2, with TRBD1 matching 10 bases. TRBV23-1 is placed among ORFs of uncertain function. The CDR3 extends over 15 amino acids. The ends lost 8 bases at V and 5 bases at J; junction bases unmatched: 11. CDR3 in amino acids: CASVASGTGAYGYTF. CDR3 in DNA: TGCGCCAGCGTAGCCTCCGGGACAGGGGCTTATGGCTACACCTTC.

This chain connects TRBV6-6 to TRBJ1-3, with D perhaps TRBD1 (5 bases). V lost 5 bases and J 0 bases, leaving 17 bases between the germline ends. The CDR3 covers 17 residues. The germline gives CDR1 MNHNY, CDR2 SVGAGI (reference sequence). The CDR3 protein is CASSPLGALISGNTIYF. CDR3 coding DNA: TGTGCCAGCAGTCCACTTGGGGCGCTGATCTCTGGAAACACCATATATTTT.

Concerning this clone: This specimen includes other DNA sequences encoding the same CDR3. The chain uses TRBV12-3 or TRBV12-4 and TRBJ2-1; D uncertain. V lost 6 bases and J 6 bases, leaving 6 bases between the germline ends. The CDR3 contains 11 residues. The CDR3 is CASSPRNEQFF. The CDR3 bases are TGTGCCAGCAGCCCCCGCAATGAGCAGTTCTTC.

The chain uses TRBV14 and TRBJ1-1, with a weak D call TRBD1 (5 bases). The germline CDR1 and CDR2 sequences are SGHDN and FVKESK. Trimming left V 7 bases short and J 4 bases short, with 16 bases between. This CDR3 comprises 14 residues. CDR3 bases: TGTGCCAGCACCTTAGCCCAGGGAGGCACTGAAGCTTTCTTT. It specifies CASTLAQGGTEAFF.